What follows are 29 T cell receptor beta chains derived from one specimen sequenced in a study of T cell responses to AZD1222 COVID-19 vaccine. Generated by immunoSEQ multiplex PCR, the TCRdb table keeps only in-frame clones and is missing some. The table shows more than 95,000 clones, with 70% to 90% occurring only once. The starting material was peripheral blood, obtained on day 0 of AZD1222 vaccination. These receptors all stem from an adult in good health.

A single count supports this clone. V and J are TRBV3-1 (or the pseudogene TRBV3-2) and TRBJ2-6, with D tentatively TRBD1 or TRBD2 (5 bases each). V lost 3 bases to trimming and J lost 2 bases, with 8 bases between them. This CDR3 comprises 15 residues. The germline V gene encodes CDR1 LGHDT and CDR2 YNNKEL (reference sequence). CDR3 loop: CASSQGPTGANVLTF. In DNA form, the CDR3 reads TGTGCCAGCAGCCAGGGACCCACTGGGGCCAACGTCCTGACTTTC.

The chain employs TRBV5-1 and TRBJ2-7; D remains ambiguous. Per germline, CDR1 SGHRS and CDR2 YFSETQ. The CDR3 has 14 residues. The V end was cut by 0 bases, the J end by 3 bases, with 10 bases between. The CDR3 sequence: CASSLEPDNYEQYF. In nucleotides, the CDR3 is TGCGCCAGCAGCTTGGAACCAGACAACTACGAGCAGTACTTC.

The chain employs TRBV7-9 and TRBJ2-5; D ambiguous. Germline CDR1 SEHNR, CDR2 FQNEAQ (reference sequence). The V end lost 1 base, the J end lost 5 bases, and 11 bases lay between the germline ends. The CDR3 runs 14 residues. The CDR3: CASSLELTTETQYF. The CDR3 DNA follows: TGTGCCAGCAGCTTAGAACTAACCACGGAGACCCAGTACTTC.

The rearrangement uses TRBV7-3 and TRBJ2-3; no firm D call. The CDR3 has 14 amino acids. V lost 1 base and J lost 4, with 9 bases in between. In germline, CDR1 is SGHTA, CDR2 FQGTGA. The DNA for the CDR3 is TGTGCCAGCAGCTTAAGATACAGCCCAGATACGCAGTATTTT. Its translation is CASSLRYSPDTQYF.

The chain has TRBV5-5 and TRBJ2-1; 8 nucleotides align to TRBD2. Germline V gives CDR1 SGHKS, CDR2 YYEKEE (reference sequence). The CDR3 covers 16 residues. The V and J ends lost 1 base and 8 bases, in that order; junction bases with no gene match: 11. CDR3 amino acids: CASSLTVAGIFDEQFF. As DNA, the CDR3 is TGTGCCAGCAGCTTGACAGTAGCGGGGATTTTTGATGAGCAGTTCTTC.

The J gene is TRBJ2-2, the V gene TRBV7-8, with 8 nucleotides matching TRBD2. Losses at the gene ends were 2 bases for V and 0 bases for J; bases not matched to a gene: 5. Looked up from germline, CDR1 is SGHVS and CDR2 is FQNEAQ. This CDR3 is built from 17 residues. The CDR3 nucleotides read TGTGCCAGCAGCTTACCCGGGACTAGTGCGAACACCGGGGAGCTGTTTTTT. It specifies CASSLPGTSANTGELFF. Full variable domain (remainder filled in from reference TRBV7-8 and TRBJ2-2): GAGVSQSPRYKVAKRGQDVALRCDPISGHVSLFWYQQALGQGPEFLTYFQNEAQLDKSGLPSDRFFAERPEGSVSTLKIQRTQQEDSAVYLCASSLPGTSANTGELFFGEGSRLTVL.

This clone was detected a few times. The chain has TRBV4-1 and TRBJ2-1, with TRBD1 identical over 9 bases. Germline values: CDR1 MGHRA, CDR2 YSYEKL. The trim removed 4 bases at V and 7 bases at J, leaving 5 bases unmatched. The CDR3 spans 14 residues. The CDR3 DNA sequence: TGCGCCAGCAGCCTGGGGACAGGGAGAAATGAGCAGTTCTTC. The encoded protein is CASSLGTGRNEQFF.

This CDR3 is CASSLDRLNEKLFF. In nucleotides, the CDR3 is TGCGCCAGCAGCTTGGACAGGTTGAATGAAAAACTGTTTTTT. The chain combines TRBV5-1 with TRBJ1-4; tentative D call: TRBD1 (5 bases). The CDR3 totals 14 residues. Germline assignment: CDR1 SGHRS and CDR2 YFSETQ. Trimming took 0 bases from V and 5 from J, leaving 8 bases between them.

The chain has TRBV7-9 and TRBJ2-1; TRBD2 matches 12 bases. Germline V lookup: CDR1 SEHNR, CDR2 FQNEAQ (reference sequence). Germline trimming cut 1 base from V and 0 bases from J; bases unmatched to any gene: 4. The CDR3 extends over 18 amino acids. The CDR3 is CASSLGLAGGFSYNEQFF. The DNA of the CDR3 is TGTGCCAGCAGCTTAGGGCTAGCGGGGGGGTTCTCCTACAATGAGCAGTTCTTC.

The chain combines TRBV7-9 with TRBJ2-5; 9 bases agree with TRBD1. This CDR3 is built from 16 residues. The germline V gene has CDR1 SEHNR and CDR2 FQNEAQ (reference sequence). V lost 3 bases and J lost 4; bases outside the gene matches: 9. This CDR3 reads CASSFYRDRDGETQYF. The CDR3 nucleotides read TGTGCCAGCAGCTTCTACCGGGACAGGGATGGAGAGACCCAGTACTTC.

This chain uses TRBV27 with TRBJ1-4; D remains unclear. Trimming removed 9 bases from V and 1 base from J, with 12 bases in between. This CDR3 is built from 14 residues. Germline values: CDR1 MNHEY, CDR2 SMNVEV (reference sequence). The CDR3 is CASQFSRTNEKLFF. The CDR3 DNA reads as TGTGCCAGTCAGTTTTCACGAACTAATGAAAAACTGTTTTTT.

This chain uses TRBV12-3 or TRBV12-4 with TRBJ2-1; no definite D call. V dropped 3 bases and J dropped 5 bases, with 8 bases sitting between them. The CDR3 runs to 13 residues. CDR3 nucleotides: TGTGCCAGCAGTTTCGACCTCCACAATGAGCAGTTCTTC. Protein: CASSFDLHNEQFF.

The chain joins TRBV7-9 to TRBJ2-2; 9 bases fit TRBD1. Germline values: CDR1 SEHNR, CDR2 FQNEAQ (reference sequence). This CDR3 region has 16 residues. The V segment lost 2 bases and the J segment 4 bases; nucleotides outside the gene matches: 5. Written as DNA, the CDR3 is TGTGCCAGCAGCTTATCTAACAGGGGGCCCACCGGGGAGCTGTTTTTT. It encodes CASSLSNRGPTGELFF.

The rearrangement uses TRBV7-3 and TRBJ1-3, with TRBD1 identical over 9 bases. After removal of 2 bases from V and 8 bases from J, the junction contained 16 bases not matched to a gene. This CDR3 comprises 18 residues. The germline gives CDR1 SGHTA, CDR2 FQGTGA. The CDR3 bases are TGTGCCAGCAGCTTAGGACCATACAGGGGGCTTAAATCGGACACCATATATTTT. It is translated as CASSLGPYRGLKSDTIYF. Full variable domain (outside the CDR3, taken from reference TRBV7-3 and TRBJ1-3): GAGVSQTPSNKVTEKGKYVELRCDPISGHTALYWYRQSLGQGPEFLIYFQGTGAADDSGLPNDRFFAVRPEGSVSTLKIQRTERGDSAVYLCASSLGPYRGLKSDTIYFGEGSWLTVV.

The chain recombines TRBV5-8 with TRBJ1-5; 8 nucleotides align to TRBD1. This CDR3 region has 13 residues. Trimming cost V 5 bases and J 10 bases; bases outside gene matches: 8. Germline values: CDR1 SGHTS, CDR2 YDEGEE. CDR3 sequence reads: CASSGQGSGPQHF. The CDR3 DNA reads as TGTGCCAGCAGTGGACAGGGATCCGGCCCCCAGCATTTT.

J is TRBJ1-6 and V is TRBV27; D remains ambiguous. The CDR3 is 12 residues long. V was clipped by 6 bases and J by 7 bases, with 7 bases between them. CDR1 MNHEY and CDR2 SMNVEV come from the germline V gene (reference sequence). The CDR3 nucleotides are TGTGCCAGCAGGTTTTGGAATTCACCCCTCCACTTT. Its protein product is CASRFWNSPLHF.

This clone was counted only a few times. The DNA for the CDR3 is TGTGCCAGTAGTAATTTAGTGGGATTATCAATAGAAGCTTTCTTT. Its translation: CASSNLVGLSIEAFF. V usage is TRBV19 and J usage is TRBJ1-1; D is uncertain. Germline V CDR1 and CDR2: LNHDA, SQIVND (reference sequence). This CDR3 spans 15 amino acids. The ends were cut back, 4 bases at V and 8 bases at J, with 20 bases in the middle. Filled out from reference TRBV19 and TRBJ1-1, the complete variable domain reads DGGITQSPKYLFRKEGQNVTLSCEQNLNHDAMYWYRQDPGQGLRLIYYSQIVNDFQKGDIAEGYSVSREKKESFPLTVTSAQKNPTAFYLCASSNLVGLSIEAFFGQGTRLTVV.

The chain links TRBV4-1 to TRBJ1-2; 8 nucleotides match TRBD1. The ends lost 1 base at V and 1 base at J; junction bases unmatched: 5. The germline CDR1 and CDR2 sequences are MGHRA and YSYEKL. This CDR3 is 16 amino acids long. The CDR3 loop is CASSQGTGGYNYGYTF. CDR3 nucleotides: TGCGCCAGCAGCCAAGGAACAGGGGGTTATAACTATGGCTACACCTTC.

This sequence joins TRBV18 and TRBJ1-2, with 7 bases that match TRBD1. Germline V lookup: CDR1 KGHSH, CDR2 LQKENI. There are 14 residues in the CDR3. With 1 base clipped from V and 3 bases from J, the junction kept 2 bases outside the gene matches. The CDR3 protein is CASSPRTGDYGYTF. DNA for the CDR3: TGTGCCAGCTCACCACGAACAGGGGACTATGGCTACACCTTC.

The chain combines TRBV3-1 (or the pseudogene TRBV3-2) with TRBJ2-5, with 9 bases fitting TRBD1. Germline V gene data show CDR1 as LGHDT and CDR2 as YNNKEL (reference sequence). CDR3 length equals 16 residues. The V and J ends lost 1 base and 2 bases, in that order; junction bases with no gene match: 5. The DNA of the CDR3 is TGTGCCAGCAGCCAAGCTCCCGGGACAGGGCAAGAGACCCAGTACTTC. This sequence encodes CASSQAPGTGQETQYF.

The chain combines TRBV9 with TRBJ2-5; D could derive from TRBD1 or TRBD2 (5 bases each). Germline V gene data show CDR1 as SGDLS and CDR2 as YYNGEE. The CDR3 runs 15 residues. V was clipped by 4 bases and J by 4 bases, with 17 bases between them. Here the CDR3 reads CASSTAGTKGETQYF. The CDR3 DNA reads TGTGCCAGCAGCACAGCCGGGACCAAAGGAGAGACCCAGTACTTC.

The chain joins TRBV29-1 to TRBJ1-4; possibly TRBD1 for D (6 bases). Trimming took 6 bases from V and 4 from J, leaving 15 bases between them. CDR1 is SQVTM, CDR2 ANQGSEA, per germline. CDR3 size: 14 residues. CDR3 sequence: CSVDRADSNEKLFF. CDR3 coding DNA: TGCAGCGTGGACCGGGCGGACAGTAATGAAAAACTGTTTTTT.

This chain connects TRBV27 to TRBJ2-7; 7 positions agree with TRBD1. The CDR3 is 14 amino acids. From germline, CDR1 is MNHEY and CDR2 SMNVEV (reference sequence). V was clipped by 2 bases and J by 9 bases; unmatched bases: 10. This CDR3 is CASSLTVQGERQYF. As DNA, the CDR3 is TGTGCCAGCAGTTTAACGGTCCAGGGGGAAAGGCAGTACTTC.

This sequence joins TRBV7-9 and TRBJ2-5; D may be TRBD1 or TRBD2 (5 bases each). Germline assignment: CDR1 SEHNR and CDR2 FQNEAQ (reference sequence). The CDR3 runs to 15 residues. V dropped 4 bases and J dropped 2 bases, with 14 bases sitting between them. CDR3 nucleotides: TGTGCCAGCAGCTCGTTCGGGGACGGACAAGAGACCCAGTACTTC. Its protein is CASSSFGDGQETQYF.

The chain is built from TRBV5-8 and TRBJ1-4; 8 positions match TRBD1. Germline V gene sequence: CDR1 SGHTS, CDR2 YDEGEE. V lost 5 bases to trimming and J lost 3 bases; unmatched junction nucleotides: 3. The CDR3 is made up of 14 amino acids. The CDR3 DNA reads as TGTGCCAGCAGACTGACAGGGGCTAATGAAAAACTGTTTTTT. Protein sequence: CASRLTGANEKLFF.

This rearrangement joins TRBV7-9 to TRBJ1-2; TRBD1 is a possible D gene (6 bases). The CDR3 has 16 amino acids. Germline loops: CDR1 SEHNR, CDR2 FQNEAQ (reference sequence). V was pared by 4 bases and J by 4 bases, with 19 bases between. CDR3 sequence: CASSYRGGWQSYGYTF. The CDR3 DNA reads TGTGCCAGCAGCTACAGAGGGGGATGGCAGAGCTATGGCTACACCTTC. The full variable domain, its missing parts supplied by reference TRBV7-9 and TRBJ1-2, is DTGVSQNPRHKITKRGQNVTFRCDPISEHNRLYWYRQTLGQGPEFLTYFQNEAQLEKSRLLSDRFSAERPKGSFSTLEIQRTEQGDSAMYLCASSYRGGWQSYGYTFGSGTRLTVV.

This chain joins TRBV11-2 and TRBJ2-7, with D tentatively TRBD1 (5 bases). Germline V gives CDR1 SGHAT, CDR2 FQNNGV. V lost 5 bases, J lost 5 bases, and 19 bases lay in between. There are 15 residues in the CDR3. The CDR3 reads CASSTFQGQGHEQYF. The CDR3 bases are TGTGCCAGCAGCACATTCCAGGGTCAGGGTCACGAGCAGTACTTC.

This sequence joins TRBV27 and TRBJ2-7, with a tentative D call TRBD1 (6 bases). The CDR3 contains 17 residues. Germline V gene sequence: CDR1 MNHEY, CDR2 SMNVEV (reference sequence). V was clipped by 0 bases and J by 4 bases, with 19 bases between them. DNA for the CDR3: TGTGCCAGCAGTTTATCTGATGGGATGACAGGAGCGTACGAGCAGTACTTC. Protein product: CASSLSDGMTGAYEQYF.

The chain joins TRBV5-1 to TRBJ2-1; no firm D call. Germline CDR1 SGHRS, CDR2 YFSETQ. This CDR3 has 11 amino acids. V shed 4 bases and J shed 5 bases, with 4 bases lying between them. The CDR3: CASSPDNEQFF. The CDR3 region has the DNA TGCGCCAGCAGCCCGGACAATGAGCAGTTCTTC.